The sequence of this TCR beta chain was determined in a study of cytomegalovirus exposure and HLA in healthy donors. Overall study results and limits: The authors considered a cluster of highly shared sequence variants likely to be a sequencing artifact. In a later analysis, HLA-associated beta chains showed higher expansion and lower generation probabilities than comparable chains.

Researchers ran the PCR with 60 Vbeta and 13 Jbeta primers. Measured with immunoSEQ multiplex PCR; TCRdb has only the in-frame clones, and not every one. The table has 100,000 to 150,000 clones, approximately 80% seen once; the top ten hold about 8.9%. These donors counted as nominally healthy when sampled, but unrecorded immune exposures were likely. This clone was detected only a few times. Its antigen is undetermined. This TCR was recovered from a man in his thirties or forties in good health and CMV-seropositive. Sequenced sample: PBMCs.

This CDR3 reads CASSPQRGIGGAEAFF. The CDR3, as DNA: TGCGCCAGCAGCCCCCAGAGAGGAATCGGCGGGGCTGAAGCTTTCTTT. This chain joins TRBV5-1 and TRBJ1-1; D not resolved. The germline gives CDR1 SGHRS, CDR2 YFSETQ. V was clipped by 4 bases and J by 6 bases, with 22 bases between them. This CDR3 region has 16 residues.